What follows describes a single T cell receptor beta chain. This receptor's antigen is unknown. Per-base quality was not reported, and no clone a single base away is much larger than it. The data were taken from a study of CD8 T cells in Susac syndrome (dated by TCRdb to the late 2010s). Concerning the study at large: Among the Susac syndrome patients who were sequenced, clinically active disease was present in six and clinical remission was observed in 8 or 9. Susac syndrome patients were therapy-naive, on corticosteroids (some also receiving IVIg), or on IVIg alone at blood withdrawal. Repertoire sequencing was used to test whether CD8+ T cell activation and differentiation in Susac syndrome was antigen driven. General findings and caveats noted by the study authors: The number of individuals in the TCR sequencing and HLA analysis was acknowledged as relatively small. In the CD4+ T cell repertoire of Susac syndrome patients, clonal expansion was not detected.

Measured from the cysteine to the phenylalanine, the CDR3 is 17 residues long. Just CDR3 DNA is preserved here, 51 bases in frame from base 1. V gives up 0 bases and J gives up 0 bases, and the segment between their germline ends measures 12 bases. Based on the germline V gene, the CDR1 and CDR2 sequences are SGHDN and FVKESK. RNA was extracted using the RNeasy kit, and roughly 0.45 to 1 microgram was reverse transcribed with random hexamers. TCR beta CDR3 regions were amplified with the immunoSEQ multiplex PCR assay covering 54 Vbeta and 13 Jbeta segments. PCR amplification bias was corrected using a synthetic template baseline for primer optimization and computational correction. As for the authors' bioinformatics: Only productive sequences were kept, with reads annotated to V, D and J genes according to IMGT and analyzed in immunoSEQ Analyzer. Clonality was calculated as one minus the Shannon entropy normalized by log2 of the number of productive unique sequences. For each patient and control, public and private clones were evaluated within the 100 most prevalent clones. Susac-specific clones were defined as absent from healthy and MS cohorts, over a thousand published viral clones and other ImmuneACCESS disease sequences. The raw public data were reprocessed by TCRdb itself: fastp quality trimming at Q25, MiXCR clonotype calling, in-frame beta chains only. Records with the same CDR3 protein are collapsed into one entry carrying the most frequent genes and DNA. What appears here as the V and J calls and clone size reflects TCRdb's work, not the paper's. For this sample the table gives 95,000 to 150,000 distinct CDR3 sequences, of which nearly 96% were detected only once. The ten largest account for less than 0.15% of the sample.

High-throughput TCR beta sequencing profiled peripheral blood CD8+ and CD4+ T cells from healthy donors, Susac syndrome patients and multiple sclerosis patients. Susac syndrome patients met recently defined diagnostic criteria for definite or probable disease. Bulk CD8+ and CD4+ T cells were purified by magnetic negative isolation, whereas CD8+ TEMRA cells were enriched by FACS. Blood was collected in EDTA tubes and processed within 24 hours, with PBMCs isolated through density gradient centrifugation. PBMCs intended for TCR sequencing were frozen in liquid nitrogen and were later thawed in a 37 degrees C water bath. A purity of at least 90% was achieved for sorted or isolated CD4+, CD8+ and CD8+ TEMRA cells.

This TCR derives from a human donor with Susac syndrome. This chain is built from TRBV14 and TRBJ2-1, with the D gene not clear enough to name. The sequencing sample was made of CD4+ T cells from PBMCs. The CDR3 sequence is CASSQEWGKSSYNEQFF. The DNA sequence is as follows: TGTGCCAGCAGCCAAGAGTGGGGTAAGAGCTCCTACAATGAGCAGTTCTTC.